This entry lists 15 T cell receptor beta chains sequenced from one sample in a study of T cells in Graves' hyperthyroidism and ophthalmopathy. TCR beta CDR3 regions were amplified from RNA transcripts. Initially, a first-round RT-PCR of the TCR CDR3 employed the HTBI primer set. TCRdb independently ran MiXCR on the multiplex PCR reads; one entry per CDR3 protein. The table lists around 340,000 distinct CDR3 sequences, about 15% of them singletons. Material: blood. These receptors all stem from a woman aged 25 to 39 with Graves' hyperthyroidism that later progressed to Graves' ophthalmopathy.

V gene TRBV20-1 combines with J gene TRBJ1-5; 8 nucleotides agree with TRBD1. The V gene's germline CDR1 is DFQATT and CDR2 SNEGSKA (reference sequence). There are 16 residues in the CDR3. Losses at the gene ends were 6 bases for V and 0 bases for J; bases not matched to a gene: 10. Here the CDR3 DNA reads TGCAGTGCGATGCAAAAGCAGGGGGCTAGCAATCAGCCCCAGCATTTT. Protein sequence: CSAMQKQGASNQPQHF.

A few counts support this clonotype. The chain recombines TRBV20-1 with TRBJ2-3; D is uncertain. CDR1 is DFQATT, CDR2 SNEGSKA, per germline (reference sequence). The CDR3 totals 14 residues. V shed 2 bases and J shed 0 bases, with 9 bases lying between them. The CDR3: CSARWGFSTDTQYF. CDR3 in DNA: TGCAGTGCTAGATGGGGATTTAGCACAGATACGCAGTATTTT.

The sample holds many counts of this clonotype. The CDR3 loop reads CASSLTGLGTEAFF. DNA of the CDR3: TGTGCCAGCAGTTTGACAGGGTTAGGAACTGAAGCTTTCTTT. This chain links TRBV12-3 or TRBV12-4 with TRBJ1-1; TRBD1 agrees at 7 bases. V lost 3 bases, J lost 5 bases, and 6 bases stayed unmatched. The CDR3 is made up of 14 amino acids.

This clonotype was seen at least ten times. The CDR3 region has the DNA TGCGCCAGCAGCCAACCAGGGGGCCAGCCCCAGCATTTT. It encodes CASSQPGGQPQHF. This chain connects TRBV4-1 to TRBJ1-5; TRBD1 aligns across 8 bases. Germline-derived CDR1 and CDR2 are MGHRA and YSYEKL. The CDR3 is made up of 13 amino acids. With 2 bases clipped from V and 7 bases from J, the junction kept 1 base outside the gene matches.

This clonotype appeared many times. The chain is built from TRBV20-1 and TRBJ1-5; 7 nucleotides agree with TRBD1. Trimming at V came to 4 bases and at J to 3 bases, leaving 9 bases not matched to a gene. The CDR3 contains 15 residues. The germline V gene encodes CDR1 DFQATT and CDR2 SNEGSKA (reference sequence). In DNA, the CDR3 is TGCAGTGCTACCAGGGACAGTCGCAACAATCAGCCCCAGCATTTT. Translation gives CSATRDSRNNQPQHF.

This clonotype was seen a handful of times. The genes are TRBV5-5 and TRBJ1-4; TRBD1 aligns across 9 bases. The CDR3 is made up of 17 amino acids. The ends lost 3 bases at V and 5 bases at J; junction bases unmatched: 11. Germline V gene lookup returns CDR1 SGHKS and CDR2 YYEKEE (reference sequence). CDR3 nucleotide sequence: TGTGCCAGCAGCTCCGTATCGTCCGGGACAGGGAATGAAAAACTGTTTTTT. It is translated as CASSSVSSGTGNEKLFF.

As DNA, the CDR3 is TGTGCCAGTAGTATAGTCCCAGGGAGTGGGTACACCGGGGAGCTGTTTTTT. Translation gives CASSIVPGSGYTGELFF. This chain links TRBV19 with TRBJ2-2; possibly TRBD1 or TRBD2 for D (5 bases each). V was clipped by 1 base and J by 3 bases, with 15 bases between them. The CDR3 spans 17 residues. Germline CDR1 is LNHDA and CDR2 is SQIVND (reference sequence).

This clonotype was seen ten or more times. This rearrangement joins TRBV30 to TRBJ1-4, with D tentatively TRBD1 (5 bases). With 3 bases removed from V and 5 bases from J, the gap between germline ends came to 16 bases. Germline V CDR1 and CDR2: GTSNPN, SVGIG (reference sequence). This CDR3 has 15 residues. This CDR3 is CAWRKWDGPNEKLFF. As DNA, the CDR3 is TGTGCCTGGAGGAAATGGGACGGACCGAATGAAAAACTGTTTTTT.

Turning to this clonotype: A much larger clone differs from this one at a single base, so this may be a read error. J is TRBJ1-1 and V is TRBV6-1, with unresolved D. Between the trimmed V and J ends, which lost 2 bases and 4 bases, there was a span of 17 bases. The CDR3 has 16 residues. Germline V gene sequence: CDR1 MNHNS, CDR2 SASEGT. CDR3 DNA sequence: TGTGCCAGCAGTGAACTTTCGTCGGATATGAGCACTGAAGCTTTCTTT. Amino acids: CASSELSSDMSTEAFF.

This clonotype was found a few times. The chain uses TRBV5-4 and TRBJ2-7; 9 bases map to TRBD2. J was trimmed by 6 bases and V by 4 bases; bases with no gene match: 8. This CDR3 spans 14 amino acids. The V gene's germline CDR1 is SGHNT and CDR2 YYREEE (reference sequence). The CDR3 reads CASSRAGGPREQYF. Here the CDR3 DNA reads TGTGCCAGCAGCCGGGCGGGAGGGCCTCGCGAGCAGTACTTC.

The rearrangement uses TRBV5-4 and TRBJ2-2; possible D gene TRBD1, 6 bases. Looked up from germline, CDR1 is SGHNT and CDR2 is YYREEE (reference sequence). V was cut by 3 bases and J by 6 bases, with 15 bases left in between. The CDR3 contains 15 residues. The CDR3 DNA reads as TGTGCCAGCAGCTGGGGGCCGGGGCGCCCCGGGGAGCTGTTTTTT. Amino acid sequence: CASSWGPGRPGELFF.

The CDR3 bases are TGTGCCACCAGTGACCGGACTAGCGCCTACAATGAGCAGTTCTTC. It encodes CATSDRTSAYNEQFF. V and J are TRBV24-1 and TRBJ2-1; 9 bases line up with TRBD2. This CDR3 is 15 amino acids long. Germline-derived CDR1 and CDR2 are KGHDR and SFDVKD. The junction had 2 bases not matched to a gene; V was cut back by 4 bases and J by 2 bases.

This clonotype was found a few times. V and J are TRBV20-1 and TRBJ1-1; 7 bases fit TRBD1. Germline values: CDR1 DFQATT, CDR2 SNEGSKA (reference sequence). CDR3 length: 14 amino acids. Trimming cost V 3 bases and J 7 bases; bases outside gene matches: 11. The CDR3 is CSASRDRVYIEAFF. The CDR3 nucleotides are TGCAGTGCTAGCCGAGACAGGGTCTACATTGAAGCTTTCTTT.

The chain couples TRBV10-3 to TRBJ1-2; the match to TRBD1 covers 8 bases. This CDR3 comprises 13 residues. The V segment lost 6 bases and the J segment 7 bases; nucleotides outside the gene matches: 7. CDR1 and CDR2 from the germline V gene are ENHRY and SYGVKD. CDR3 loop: CAIRTGAASGYTF. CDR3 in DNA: TGTGCCATCAGGACAGGGGCGGCCTCTGGCTACACCTTC.

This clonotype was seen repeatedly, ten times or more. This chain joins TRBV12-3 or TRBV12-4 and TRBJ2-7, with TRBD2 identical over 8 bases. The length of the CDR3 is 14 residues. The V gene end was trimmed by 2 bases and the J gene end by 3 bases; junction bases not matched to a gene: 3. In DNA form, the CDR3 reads TGTGCCAGCAGTTTAACTAGCGGAAACTACGAGCAGTACTTC. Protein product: CASSLTSGNYEQYF.